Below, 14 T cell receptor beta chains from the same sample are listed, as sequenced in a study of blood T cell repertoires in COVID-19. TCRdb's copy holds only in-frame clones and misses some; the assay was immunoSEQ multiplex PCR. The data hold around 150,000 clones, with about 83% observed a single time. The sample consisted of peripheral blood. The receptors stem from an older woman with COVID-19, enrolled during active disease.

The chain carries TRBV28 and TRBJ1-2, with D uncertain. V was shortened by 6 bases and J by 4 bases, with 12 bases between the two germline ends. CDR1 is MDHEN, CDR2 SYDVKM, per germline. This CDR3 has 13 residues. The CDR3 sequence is CASSWAGLYGYTF. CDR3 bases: TGTGCCAGCAGCTGGGCGGGCCTCTATGGCTACACCTTC.

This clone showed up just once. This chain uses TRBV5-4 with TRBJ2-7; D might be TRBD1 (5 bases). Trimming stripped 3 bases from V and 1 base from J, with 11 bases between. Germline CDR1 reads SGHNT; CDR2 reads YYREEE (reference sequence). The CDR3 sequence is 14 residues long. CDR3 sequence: CASSSGRDSYEQYF. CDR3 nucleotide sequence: TGTGCCAGCAGCTCGGGCAGGGATTCCTACGAGCAGTACTTC.

CDR3 region: CASSLASISGNTIYF. CDR3 coding DNA: TGTGCCAGCAGCTTAGCGTCCATCTCTGGAAACACCATATATTTT. The V gene is TRBV11-1, the J gene TRBJ1-3; no reliable D call. The germline V and J ends were trimmed by 0 bases and 0 bases, with 6 bases remaining between them. The length of the CDR3 is 15 residues. Germline assignment: CDR1 SGHAT and CDR2 FQDESV (reference sequence).

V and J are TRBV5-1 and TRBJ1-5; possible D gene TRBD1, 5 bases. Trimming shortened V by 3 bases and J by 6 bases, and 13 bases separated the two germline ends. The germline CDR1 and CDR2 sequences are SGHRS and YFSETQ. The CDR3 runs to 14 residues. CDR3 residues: CASSSTGGGQPQHF. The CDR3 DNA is TGCGCCAGCAGCTCGACGGGGGGTGGTCAGCCCCAGCATTTT.

In DNA, the CDR3 is TGTGCCAGCAGGCCGGGACAAGGAGACTATGGCTACACCTTC. This translates into CASRPGQGDYGYTF. This rearrangement joins TRBV2 to TRBJ1-2, with a weak D call TRBD1 (6 bases). Germline assignment: CDR1 SNHLY and CDR2 FYNNEI. V shed 6 bases and J shed 3 bases, with 14 bases lying between them. CDR3 length: 14 amino acids.

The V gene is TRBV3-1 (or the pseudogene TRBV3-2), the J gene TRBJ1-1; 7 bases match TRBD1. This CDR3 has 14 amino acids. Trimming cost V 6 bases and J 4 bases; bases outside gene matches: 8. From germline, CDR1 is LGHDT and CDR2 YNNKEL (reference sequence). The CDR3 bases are TGTGCCAGCAGGGGGCAAGCAGGGGGCACTGAAGCTTTCTTT. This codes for CASRGQAGGTEAFF.

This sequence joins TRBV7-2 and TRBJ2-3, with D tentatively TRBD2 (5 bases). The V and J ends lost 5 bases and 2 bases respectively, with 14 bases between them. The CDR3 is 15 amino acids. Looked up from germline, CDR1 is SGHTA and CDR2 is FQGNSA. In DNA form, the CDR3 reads TGTGCCAGCAGCCCCCAACTAGTTCACACAGATACGCAGTATTTT. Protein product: CASSPQLVHTDTQYF.

The CDR3 region has the DNA TGTGCCATCAGTTCCCCGGCGGGACTAGCGGGGGGGCTTAATTTAGAGACCCAGTACTTC. This translates into CAISSPAGLAGGLNLETQYF. V and J are TRBV10-3 and TRBJ2-5, with 16 bases matching TRBD2. With V trimmed by 5 bases and J by 4 bases, 16 bases remained unmatched. There are 20 residues in the CDR3. The germline CDR1 and CDR2 sequences are ENHRY and SYGVKD.

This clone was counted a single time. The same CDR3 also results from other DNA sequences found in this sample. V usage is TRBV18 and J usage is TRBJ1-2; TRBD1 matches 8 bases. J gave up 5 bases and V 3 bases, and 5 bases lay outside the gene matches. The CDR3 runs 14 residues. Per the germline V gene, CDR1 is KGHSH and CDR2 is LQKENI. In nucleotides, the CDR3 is TGTGCCAGCTCACCGGGGACAGGAGATTATGGCTACACCTTC. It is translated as CASSPGTGDYGYTF.

The CDR3 spells CAWTKGYNSPLHF. The CDR3 coding sequence is TGTGCCTGGACTAAGGGGTATAATTCACCCCTCCACTTT. This sequence joins TRBV30 and TRBJ1-6; maybe TRBD1 (5 bases). Germline CDR1 and CDR2: GTSNPN and SVGIG (reference sequence). V lost 4 bases to trimming and J lost 4 bases, with 8 bases between them. The CDR3 spans 13 residues. Based on the CDR3 plus reference TRBV30 and TRBJ1-6, the full variable domain is SQTIHQWPATLVQPVGSPLSLECTVEGTSNPNLYWYRQAAGRGLQLLFYSVGIGQISSEVPQNLSASRPQDRQFILSSKKLLLSDSGFYLCAWTKGYNSPLHFGNGTRLTVT.

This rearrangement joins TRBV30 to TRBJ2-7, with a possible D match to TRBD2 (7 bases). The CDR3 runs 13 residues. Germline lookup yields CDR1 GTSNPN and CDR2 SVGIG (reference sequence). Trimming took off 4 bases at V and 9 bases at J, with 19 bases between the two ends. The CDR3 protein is CAWTTIRGAGQYF. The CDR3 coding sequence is TGTGCCTGGACCACCATCCGGGGGGCCGGGCAGTACTTC.

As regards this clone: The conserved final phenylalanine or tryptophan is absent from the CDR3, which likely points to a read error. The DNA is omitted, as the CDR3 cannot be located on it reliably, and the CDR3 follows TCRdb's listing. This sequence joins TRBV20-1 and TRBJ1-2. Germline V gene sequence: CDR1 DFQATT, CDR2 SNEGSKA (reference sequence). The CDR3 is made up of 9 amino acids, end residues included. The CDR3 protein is CSARDSPPV.

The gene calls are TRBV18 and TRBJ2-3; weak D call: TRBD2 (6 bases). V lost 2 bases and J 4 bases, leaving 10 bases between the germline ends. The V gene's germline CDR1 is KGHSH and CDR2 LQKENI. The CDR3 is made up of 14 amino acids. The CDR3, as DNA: TGTGCCAGCTCACCAACGGGAGTCTCAGATACGCAGTATTTT. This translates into CASSPTGVSDTQYF. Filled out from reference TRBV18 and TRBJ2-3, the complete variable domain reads NAGVMQNPRHLVRRRGQEARLRCSPMKGHSHVYWYRQLPEEGLKFMVYLQKENIIDESGMPKERFSAEFPKEGPSILRIQQVVRGDSAAYFCASSPTGVSDTQYFGPGTRLTVL.

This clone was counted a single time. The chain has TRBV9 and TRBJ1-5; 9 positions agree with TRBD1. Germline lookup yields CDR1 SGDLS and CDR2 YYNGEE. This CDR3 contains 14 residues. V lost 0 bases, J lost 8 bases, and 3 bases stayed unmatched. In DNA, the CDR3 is TGTGCCAGCAGCGTAGGGACAGGGGTTGAGCCCCAGCATTTT. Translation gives CASSVGTGVEPQHF.